This T cell receptor (beta chain) is from a study of blood T cell repertoires in COVID-19. Study background: Specimens from acute and convalescent COVID-19 originated in the United States, Italy and Spain. The cDNA or gDNA used as material had been derived from T cells, B-cell-depleted T cells, or PBMCs.

TCRdb keeps only in-frame clones here, not all; method: immunoSEQ multiplex PCR. The table shows about 83,000 clones, with around 90% occurring only once. The V gene end was trimmed by 3 bases and the J gene end by 0 bases; junction bases not matched to a gene: 3. Germline CDR1 SGDLS, CDR2 YYNGEE. The CDR3 loop spans 15 amino acids. The rearrangement uses TRBV9 and TRBJ1-3, with 7 bases aligning to TRBD1. Material: peripheral blood. This receptor was identified in a woman aged 45 to 65 with active or convalescent COVID-19. CDR3 region: CASSGTGTSGNTIYF. The CDR3, as DNA: TGTGCCAGCAGCGGGACAGGTACCTCTGGAAACACCATATATTTT.